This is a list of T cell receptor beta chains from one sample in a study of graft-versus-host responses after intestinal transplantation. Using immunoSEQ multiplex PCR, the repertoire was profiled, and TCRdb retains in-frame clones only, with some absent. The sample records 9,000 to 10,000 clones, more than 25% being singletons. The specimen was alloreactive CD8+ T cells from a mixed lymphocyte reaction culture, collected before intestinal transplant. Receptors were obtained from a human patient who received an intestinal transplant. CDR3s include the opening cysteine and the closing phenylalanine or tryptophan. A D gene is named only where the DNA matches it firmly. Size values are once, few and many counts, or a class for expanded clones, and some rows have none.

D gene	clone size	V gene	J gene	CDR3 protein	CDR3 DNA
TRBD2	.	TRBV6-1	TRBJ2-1	CASVGGGSNEQFF	TGTGCCAGCGTTGGCGGGGGGAGCAATGAGCAGTTCTTC
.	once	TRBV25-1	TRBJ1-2	CASSELDSNYGYTF	TGTGCCAGCAGTGAATTGGACAGTAACTATGGCTACACCTTC
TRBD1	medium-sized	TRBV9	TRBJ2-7	CASSVGDRAYEQYF	TGTGCCAGCAGCGTAGGGGACAGGGCCTACGAGCAGTACTTC
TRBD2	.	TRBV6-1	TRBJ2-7	CASSDGGYEQYF	TGTGCCAGCAGTGACGGGGGGTACGAGCAGTACTTC
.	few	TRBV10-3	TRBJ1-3	CAISEPGHISGNTIYF	TGTGCCATCAGTGAGCCGGGACATATCTCTGGAAACACCATATATTTT
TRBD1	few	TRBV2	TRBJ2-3	CATTGTGGTDTQYF	TGTGCCACCACCGGGACAGGGGGGACAGATACGCAGTATTTT
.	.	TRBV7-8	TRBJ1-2	CASSLNSAVTNYGYTF	TGTGCCAGCAGCTTAAACTCGGCGGTTACTAACTATGGCTACACCTTC
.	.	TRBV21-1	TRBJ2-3	CASSTLPGRGADTQYF	TGTGCCAGCAGCACCCTCCCGGGGCGGGGGGCAGATACGCAGTATTTT
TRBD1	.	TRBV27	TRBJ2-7	CASTYGTGGSYEQYF	TGTGCCAGCACTTACGGGACAGGGGGATCCTACGAGCAGTACTTC
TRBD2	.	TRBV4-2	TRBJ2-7	CASSQVWQRGLASYEQYF	TGTGCCAGCAGCCAAGTTTGGCAGCGGGGACTCGCCTCCTACGAGCAGTACTTC
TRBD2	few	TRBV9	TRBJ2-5	CASSVGGGSQETQYF	TGTGCCAGCAGCGTAGGGGGAGGGTCCCAAGAGACCCAGTACTTC
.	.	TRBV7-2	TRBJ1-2	CASSWSLGVYYGYTF	TGTGCCAGCAGTTGGTCCCTAGGGGTTTACTATGGCTACACCTTC
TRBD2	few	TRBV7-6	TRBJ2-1	CASSLGASGDEQFF	TGTGCCAGCAGCTTAGGGGCTAGCGGGGATGAGCAGTTCTTC
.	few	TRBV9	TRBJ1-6	CASSVRGLGNSPLHF	TGTGCCAGCAGCGTAAGGGGCCTGGGTAATTCACCCCTCCACTTT
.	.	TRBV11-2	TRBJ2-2	CASSYLEGELFF	TGTGCCAGCAGCTACCTGGAGGGGGAGCTGTTTTTT
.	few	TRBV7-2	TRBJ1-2	CASSLDLRDSNYGYTF	TGTGCCAGCAGCTTAGATTTGAGGGATTCCAACTATGGCTACACCTTC
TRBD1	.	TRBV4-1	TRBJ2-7	CASSHTLQGTSYEQYF	TGCGCCAGCAGCCATACGCTACAGGGGACCTCCTACGAGCAGTACTTC
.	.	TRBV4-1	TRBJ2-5	CASSQGGGPETQYF	TGCGCCAGCAGCCAGGGGGGGGGCCCAGAGACCCAGTACTTC
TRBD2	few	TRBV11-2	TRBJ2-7	CASSPGTSVPYEQYF	TGTGCCAGCAGCCCCGGGACTAGCGTTCCCTACGAGCAGTACTTC
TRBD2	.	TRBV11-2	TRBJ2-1	CASRFRGGVLDNEQFF	TGTGCCAGCAGGTTCCGGGGGGGGGTGTTGGACAATGAGCAGTTCTTC
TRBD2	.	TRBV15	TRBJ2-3	CATSGGEGAGTDTQYF	TGTGCCACCAGCGGGGGGGAGGGAGCGGGCACAGATACGCAGTATTTT
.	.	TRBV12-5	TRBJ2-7	CASGPVRYEQYF	TGTGCTAGTGGTCCGGTACGCTACGAGCAGTACTTC
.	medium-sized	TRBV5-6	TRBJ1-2	CASSLEYSNYGYTF	TGTGCCAGCAGCTTGGAGTACTCTAACTATGGCTACACCTTC
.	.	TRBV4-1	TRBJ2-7	CASSPGDNSYEQYF	TGCGCCAGCAGCCCAGGGGACAACTCCTACGAGCAGTACTTC
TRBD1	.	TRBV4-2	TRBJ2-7	CASSQGTGIYEQYF	TGTGCCAGCAGCCAAGGGACAGGGATCTACGAGCAGTACTTC
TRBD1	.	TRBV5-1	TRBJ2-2	CASSAPQGSTGELFF	TGCGCCAGCAGCGCCCCACAGGGGTCCACCGGGGAGCTGTTTTTT
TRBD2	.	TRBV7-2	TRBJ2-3	CASSYSAGGPTDTQYF	TGTGCCAGCAGCTATTCCGCGGGGGGGCCGACAGATACGCAGTATTTT
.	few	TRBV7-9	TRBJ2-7	CATEGNSYEQYF	TGTGCCACCGAGGGCAACTCCTACGAGCAGTACTTC
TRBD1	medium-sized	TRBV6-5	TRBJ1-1	CASSYAGTGNTEAFF	TGTGCCAGCAGTTACGCCGGGACAGGGAACACTGAAGCTTTCTTT
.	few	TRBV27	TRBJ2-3	CASSLLAPRGTDTQYF	TGTGCCAGCAGTTTACTTGCCCCACGGGGGACAGATACGCAGTATTTT
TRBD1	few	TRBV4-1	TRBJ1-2	CASSQVDRDPNYGYTF	TGCGCCAGCAGCCAAGTGGACAGGGACCCTAACTATGGCTACACCTTC
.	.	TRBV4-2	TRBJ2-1	CASSLTPGDSSYNEQFF	TGTGCCAGCAGCCTCACCCCGGGGGACAGCTCCTACAATGAGCAGTTCTTC
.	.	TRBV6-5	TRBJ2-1	CASSQATFGDEQFF	TGTGCCAGCAGCCAGGCTACGTTCGGGGATGAGCAGTTCTTC
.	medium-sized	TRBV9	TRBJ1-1	CASSVAPMNTEAFF	TGTGCCAGCAGCGTAGCCCCCATGAACACTGAAGCTTTCTTT
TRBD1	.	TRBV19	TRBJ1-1	CATGQGNTEAFF	TGTGCCACCGGACAGGGCAACACTGAAGCTTTCTTT